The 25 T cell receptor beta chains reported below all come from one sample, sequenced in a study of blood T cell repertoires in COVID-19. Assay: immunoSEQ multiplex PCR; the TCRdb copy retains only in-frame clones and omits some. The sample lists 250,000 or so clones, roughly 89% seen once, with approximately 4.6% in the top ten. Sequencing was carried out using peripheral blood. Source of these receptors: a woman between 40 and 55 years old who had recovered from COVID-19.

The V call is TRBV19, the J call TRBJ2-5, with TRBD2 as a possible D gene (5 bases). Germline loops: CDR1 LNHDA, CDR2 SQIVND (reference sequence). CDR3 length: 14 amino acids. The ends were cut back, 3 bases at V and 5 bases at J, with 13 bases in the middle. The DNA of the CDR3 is TGTGCCAGTAGTATCGTGGCTAGCCATGAGACCCAGTACTTC. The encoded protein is CASSIVASHETQYF. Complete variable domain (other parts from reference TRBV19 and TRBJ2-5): DGGITQSPKYLFRKEGQNVTLSCEQNLNHDAMYWYRQDPGQGLRLIYYSQIVNDFQKGDIAEGYSVSREKKESFPLTVTSAQKNPTAFYLCASSIVASHETQYFGPGTRLLVL.

The CDR3 coding sequence is TGTGCCAGCAGCGTAGCAGGGGGTGGAAACACCATATATTTT. Amino acid sequence: CASSVAGGGNTIYF. The chain has TRBV11-2 and TRBJ1-3; 7 bases agree with TRBD1. V dropped 5 bases and J dropped 3; count of bases not matched to a gene: 4. The length of the CDR3 is 14 residues. The germline V gene has CDR1 SGHAT and CDR2 FQNNGV.

The DNA of the CDR3 is TGTGCCATCAGTGACACCGCCGGTCGGGACAGGGGTCGCTGGGTGCAGTTCTTC. This gives the protein CAISDTAGRDRGRWVQFF. The J gene is TRBJ2-1, the V gene TRBV10-3; TRBD1 agrees at 10 bases. Germline assignment: CDR1 ENHRY and CDR2 SYGVKD. This CDR3 contains 18 residues. V trimming: 3 bases; J trimming: 12 bases; junction bases outside the gene matches: 20.

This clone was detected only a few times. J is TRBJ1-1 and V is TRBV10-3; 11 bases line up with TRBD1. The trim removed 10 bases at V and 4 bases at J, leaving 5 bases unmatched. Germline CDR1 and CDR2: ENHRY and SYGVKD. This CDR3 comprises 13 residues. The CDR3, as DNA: TGTGCCAGCCTAGGGACAGGGGGCACTGAAGCTTTCTTT. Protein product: CASLGTGGTEAFF.

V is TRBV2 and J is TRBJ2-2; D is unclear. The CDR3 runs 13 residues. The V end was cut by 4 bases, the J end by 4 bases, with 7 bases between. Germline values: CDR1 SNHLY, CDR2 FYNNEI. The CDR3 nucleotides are TGTGCCAGCAGTGCCAGTGGCACCGGGGAGCTGTTTTTT. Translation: CASSASGTGELFF.

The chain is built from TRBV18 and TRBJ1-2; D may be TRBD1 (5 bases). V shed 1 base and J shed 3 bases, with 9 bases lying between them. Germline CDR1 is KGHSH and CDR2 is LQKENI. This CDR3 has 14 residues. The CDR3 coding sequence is TGTGCCAGCTCACCACAGGGACTTGACTATGGCTACACCTTC. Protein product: CASSPQGLDYGYTF.

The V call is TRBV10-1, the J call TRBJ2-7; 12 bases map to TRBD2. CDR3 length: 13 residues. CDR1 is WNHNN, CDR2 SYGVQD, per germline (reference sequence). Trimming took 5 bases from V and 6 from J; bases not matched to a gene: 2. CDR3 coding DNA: TGCGCCAGCAGTCAGGGACTAGCGGGCGAGCAGTACTTC. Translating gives CASSQGLAGEQYF.

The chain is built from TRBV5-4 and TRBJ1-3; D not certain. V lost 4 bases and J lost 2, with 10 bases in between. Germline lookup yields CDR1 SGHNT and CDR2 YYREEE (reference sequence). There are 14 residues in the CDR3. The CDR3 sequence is CASSNNGAGNTIYF. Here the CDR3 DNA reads TGTGCCAGCAGCAATAACGGGGCTGGAAACACCATATATTTT.

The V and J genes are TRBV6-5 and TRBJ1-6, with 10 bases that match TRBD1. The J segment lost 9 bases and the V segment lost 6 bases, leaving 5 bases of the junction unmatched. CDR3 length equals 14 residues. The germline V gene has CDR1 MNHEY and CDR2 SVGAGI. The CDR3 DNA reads TGTGCCAGCAGCGCCGGGACAGGGGCTTCACCCCTCCACTTT. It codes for CASSAGTGASPLHF.

Written as DNA, the CDR3 is TGTGCCAGCAGTTCCCGGGCGCTAGCTCAGCCCCAGCATTTT. Its translation is CASSSRALAQPQHF. The rearrangement links TRBV28 to TRBJ1-5; D call uncertain. Germline V gene sequence: CDR1 MDHEN, CDR2 SYDVKM. V lost 4 bases and J 6 bases, leaving 13 bases between the germline ends. The CDR3 extends over 14 amino acids.

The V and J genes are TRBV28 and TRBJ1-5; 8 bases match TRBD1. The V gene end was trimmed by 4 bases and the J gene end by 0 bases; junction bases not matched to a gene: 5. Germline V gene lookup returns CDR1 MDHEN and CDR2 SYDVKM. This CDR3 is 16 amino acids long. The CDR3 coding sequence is TGTGCCAGCAGTTCCCCGACAGGGGATAGCAATCAGCCCCAGCATTTT. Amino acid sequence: CASSSPTGDSNQPQHF.

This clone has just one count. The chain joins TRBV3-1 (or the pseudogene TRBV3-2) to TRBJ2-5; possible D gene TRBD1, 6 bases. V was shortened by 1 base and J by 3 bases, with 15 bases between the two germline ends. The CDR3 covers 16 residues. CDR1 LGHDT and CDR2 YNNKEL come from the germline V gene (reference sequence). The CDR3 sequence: CASSQGTGTPKETQYF. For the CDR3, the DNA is TGTGCCAGCAGCCAAGGTACCGGGACACCGAAAGAGACCCAGTACTTC.

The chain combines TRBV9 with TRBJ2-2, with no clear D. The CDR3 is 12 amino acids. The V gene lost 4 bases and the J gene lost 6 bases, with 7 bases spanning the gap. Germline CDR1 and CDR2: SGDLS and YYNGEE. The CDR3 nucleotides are TGTGCCAGCAGCAAGGAGTCCGGGGAGCTGTTTTTT. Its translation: CASSKESGELFF.

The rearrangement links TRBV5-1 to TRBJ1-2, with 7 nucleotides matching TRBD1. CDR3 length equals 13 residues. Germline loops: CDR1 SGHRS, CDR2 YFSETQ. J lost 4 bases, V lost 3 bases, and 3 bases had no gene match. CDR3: CASSSRDSYGYTF. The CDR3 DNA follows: TGCGCCAGCAGCTCCCGGGACAGCTATGGCTACACCTTC.

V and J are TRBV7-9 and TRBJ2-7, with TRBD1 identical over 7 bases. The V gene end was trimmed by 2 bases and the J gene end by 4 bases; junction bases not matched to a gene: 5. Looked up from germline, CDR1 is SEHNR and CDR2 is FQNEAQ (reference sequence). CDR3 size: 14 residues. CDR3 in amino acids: CASSLPGQPYEQYF. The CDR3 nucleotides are TGTGCCAGCAGCTTACCGGGACAGCCTTACGAGCAGTACTTC.

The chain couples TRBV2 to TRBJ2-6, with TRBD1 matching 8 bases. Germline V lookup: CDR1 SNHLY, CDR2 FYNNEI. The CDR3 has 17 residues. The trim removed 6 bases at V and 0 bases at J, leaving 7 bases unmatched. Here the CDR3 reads CASRPGQGTSGANVLTF. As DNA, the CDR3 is TGTGCCAGCAGGCCTGGACAGGGAACCTCTGGGGCCAACGTCCTGACTTTC.

This CDR3 reads CASSPVWESNEKLFF. For the CDR3, the DNA is TGTGCCAGCTCACCTGTTTGGGAGTCTAATGAAAAACTGTTTTTT. V and J are TRBV18 and TRBJ1-4, with unresolved D. This CDR3 contains 15 residues. Germline V lookup: CDR1 KGHSH, CDR2 LQKENI. The V gene lost 3 bases and the J gene lost 3 bases, with 11 bases spanning the gap.

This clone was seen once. The CDR3: CASSLGSRATMYF. For the CDR3, the DNA is TGTGCCAGCAGCTTAGGGTCGAGGGCTACGATGTACTTC. The V and J genes are TRBV11-2 and TRBJ2-4; TRBD2 might be the D (5 bases). The CDR3 has 13 amino acids. The V and J ends lost 1 base and 15 bases respectively, with 16 bases between them. Germline V CDR1 and CDR2: SGHAT, FQNNGV.

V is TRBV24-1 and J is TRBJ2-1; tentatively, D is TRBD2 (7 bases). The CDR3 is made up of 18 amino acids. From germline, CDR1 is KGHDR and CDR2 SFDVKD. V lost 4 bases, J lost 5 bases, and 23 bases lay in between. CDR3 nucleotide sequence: TGTGCCACCAGTGACACCCCCCTAGGGGGGGGAGCTGACAATGAGCAGTTCTTC. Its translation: CATSDTPLGGGADNEQFF.

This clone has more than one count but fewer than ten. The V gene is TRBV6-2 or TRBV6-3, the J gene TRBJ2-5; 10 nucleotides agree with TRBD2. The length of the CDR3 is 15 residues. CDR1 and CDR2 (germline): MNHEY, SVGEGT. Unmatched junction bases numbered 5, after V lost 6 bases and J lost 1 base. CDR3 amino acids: CASSSASGGQETQYF. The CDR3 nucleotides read TGTGCCAGCAGCTCTGCTAGCGGGGGCCAAGAGACCCAGTACTTC.

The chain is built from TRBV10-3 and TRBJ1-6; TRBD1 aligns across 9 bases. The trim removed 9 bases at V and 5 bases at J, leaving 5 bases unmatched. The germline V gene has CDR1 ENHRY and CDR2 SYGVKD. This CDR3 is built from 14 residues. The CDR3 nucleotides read TGTGCCATGGGGACAGGGACCCATAATTCACCCCTCCACTTT. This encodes CAMGTGTHNSPLHF.

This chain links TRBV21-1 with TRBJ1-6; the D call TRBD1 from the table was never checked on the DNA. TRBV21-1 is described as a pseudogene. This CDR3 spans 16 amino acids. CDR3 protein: CASTLQGFSYNSPLHF. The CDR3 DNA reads TGTGCCAGCACTCTACAGGGTTTCTCCTATAATTCACCCCTCCACTTT.

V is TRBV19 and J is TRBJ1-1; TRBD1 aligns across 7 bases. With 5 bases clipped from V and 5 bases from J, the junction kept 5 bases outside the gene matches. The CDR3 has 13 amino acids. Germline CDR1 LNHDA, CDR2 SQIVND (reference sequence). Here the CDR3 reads CASSQGVGTEAFF. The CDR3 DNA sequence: TGTGCCAGTAGTCAGGGGGTCGGGACTGAAGCTTTCTTT.

The CDR3 DNA reads as TGTGCCAGCAGTACGGTCATGGACTATGGCTACACCTTC. Translated: CASSTVMDYGYTF. The chain recombines TRBV6-2 or TRBV6-3 with TRBJ1-2; D not resolved. This CDR3 has 13 amino acids. V dropped 5 bases and J dropped 3 bases, with 10 bases sitting between them. Germline V gives CDR1 MNHEY, CDR2 SVGEGT.

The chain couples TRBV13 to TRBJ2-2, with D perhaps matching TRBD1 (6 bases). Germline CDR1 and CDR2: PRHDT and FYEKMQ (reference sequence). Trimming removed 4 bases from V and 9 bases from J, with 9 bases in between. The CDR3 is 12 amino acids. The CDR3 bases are TGTGCCAGCAGCTGGACAGAACGGGAGCTGTTTTTT. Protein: CASSWTERELFF.